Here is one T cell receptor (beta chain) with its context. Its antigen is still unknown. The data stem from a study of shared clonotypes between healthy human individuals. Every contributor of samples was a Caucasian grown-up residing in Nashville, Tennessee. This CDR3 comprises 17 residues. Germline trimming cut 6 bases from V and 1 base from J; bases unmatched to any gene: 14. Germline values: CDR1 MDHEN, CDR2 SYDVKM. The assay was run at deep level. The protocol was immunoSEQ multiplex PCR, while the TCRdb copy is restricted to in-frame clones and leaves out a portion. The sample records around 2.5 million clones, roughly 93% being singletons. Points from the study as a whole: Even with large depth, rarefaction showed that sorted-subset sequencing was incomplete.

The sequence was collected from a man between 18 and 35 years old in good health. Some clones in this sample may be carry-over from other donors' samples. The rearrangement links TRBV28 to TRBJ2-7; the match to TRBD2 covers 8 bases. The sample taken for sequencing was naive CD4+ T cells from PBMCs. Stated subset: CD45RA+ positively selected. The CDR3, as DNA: TGTGCCAGCAGCTCCCCCTCCAGCGGGAGACGTTCCTACGAGCAGTACTTC. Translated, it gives CASSSPSSGRRSYEQYF.